These 29 T cell receptor beta chains came from one sample sequenced in a study of T cell responses to AZD1222 COVID-19 vaccine (dated by TCRdb to the early 2020s). Library preparation used the immunoSEQ multiplex PCR assay. The table was pulled from immuneACCESS by TCRdb, which kept in-frame rearrangements only. Such tables lose some clones; where checked, under half of the loss comes from unresolved V genes, and the rest has no known cause. For this sample the table gives approximately 140,000 clones, of which more than 85% were detected only once. 1.5% to 2% of the sample is held by the ten biggest clonotypes. Explained via the paper, the time point label denotes: about 28 days (+/-7) after the second vaccine dose. This specimen was peripheral blood, taken 28 days after the second AZD1222 dose. The source of these receptors is an adult who received the AZD1222 COVID-19 vaccine.

The chain is built from TRBV6-5 and TRBJ1-3; D gene unclear. Per the germline V gene, CDR1 is MNHEY and CDR2 is SVGAGI. This CDR3 spans 15 amino acids. Between the trimmed V and J ends, which lost 8 bases and 0 bases, there was a span of 14 bases. CDR3 sequence: CASQTLADSGNTIYF. The CDR3 DNA reads TGTGCCAGCCAAACTTTGGCCGACTCTGGAAACACCATATATTTT.

The chain links TRBV11-3 to TRBJ1-2; D ambiguous. CDR1 and CDR2 (germline): SGHNT, YENEEA. This CDR3 region has 13 residues. V lost 0 bases and J lost 8, with 10 bases in between. CDR3 bases: TGTGCCAGCAGCTTAGATTACCTTGGGGGCTACACCTTC. Translation gives CASSLDYLGGYTF.

The CDR3 is CASSLAGRTNYGYTF. The DNA of the CDR3 is TGCGCCAGCAGCTTGGCCGGGAGAACTAACTATGGCTACACCTTC. The rearrangement joins TRBV5-1 to TRBJ1-2; D is uncertain. The CDR3 length is 15 residues. Trimming took 0 bases from V and 0 from J, leaving 9 bases between them. Germline CDR1 and CDR2: SGHRS and YFSETQ.

The chain is built from TRBV5-8 and TRBJ2-3; either TRBD1 or TRBD2 may fit D (5 bases each). The V gene's germline CDR1 is SGHTS and CDR2 YDEGEE. The CDR3 contains 15 residues. Trimming left V 2 bases short and J 3 bases short, with 13 bases between. The CDR3 region is CASSFFSGATDTQYF. As DNA, the CDR3 is TGTGCCAGCAGCTTTTTTTCCGGGGCTACAGATACGCAGTATTTT.

The V and J genes are TRBV24-1 and TRBJ1-2, with D possibly matching TRBD1 (6 bases). V was clipped by 3 bases and J by 7 bases, with 14 bases between them. The germline V gene has CDR1 KGHDR and CDR2 SFDVKD. CDR3 length equals 14 residues. The CDR3 bases are TGTGCCACCAGTGATCGAACAGGGTTCTCTGGCTACACCTTC. Its protein product is CATSDRTGFSGYTF.

V gene TRBV23-1 combines with J gene TRBJ2-7; TRBD1 agrees at 10 bases. TRBV23-1 is an ORF, with its function uncertain. The CDR3 is made up of 17 amino acids. V gave up 4 bases and J gave up 5 bases; unmatched junction bases: 14. The CDR3: CASSPVSRTGGCDEQYF. The CDR3, as DNA: TGCGCCAGCAGTCCCGTCTCCAGGACAGGGGGTTGCGACGAGCAGTACTTC.

V gene TRBV7-2 combines with J gene TRBJ2-1, with 9 bases lining up with TRBD2. CDR1 and CDR2 (germline): SGHTA, FQGNSA. V gave up 4 bases and J gave up 2 bases; unmatched junction bases: 3. CDR3 length: 15 residues. CDR3 nucleotide sequence: TGTGCCAGCAGCTCTCTAGCGGGGACCTACAATGAGCAGTTCTTC. Translating gives CASSSLAGTYNEQFF.

The CDR3 DNA sequence: TGTGCCTGGAGTGTAGGGGCTGTGCAGTACTTC. Protein product: CAWSVGAVQYF. The gene calls are TRBV30 and TRBJ2-7; D perhaps matches TRBD1 (5 bases). Germline-derived CDR1 and CDR2 are GTSNPN and SVGIG (reference sequence). The CDR3 has 11 amino acids. V lost 0 bases and J lost 9, with 9 bases in between.

This chain connects TRBV29-1 to TRBJ1-1, with 11 bases that match TRBD1. The CDR3 loop spans 13 amino acids. After removal of 6 bases from V and 4 bases from J, the junction contained 4 bases not matched to a gene. The germline CDR1 and CDR2 sequences are SQVTM and ANQGSEA. As DNA, the CDR3 is TGCAGCGTGCGGACAGGGGGCGTCACTGAAGCTTTCTTT. Translated, it gives CSVRTGGVTEAFF.

The chain employs TRBV21-1 and TRBJ1-6; the D call of TRBD1 is as the table states it, not checked on the DNA. TRBV21-1 is annotated as a pseudogene. The CDR3 is 16 residues long. The CDR3 sequence: CASSAHDSSYNSPLHF. As DNA, the CDR3 is TGTGCCAGCAGCGCACACGACAGCTCCTATAATTCACCCCTCCACTTT.

This chain links TRBV5-6 with TRBJ2-4, with D unclear. The CDR3 loop spans 14 amino acids. Trimming shortened V by 6 bases and J by 1 base, and 11 bases separated the two germline ends. Germline assignment: CDR1 SGHDT and CDR2 YYEEEE. The CDR3 DNA sequence: TGTGCCAGCATCCCGTGGGTGGCCAAAAACATTCAGTACTTC. This gives the protein CASIPWVAKNIQYF.

The table lists this clone with a few counts. The V and J genes are TRBV2 and TRBJ1-5; D not resolved. Trimming took off 3 bases at V and 5 bases at J, with 11 bases between the two ends. The germline V gene has CDR1 SNHLY and CDR2 FYNNEI. CDR3 length: 14 residues. The DNA of the CDR3 is TGTGCCAGCAGTGACGGGCAGCCATATCAGCCCCAGCATTTT. Translation gives CASSDGQPYQPQHF.

The genes are TRBV18 and TRBJ2-2; 8 bases fit TRBD1. This CDR3 has 14 amino acids. V shed 2 bases and J 4 bases; nucleotides not matched to a gene: 0. Germline CDR1 and CDR2: KGHSH and LQKENI. The CDR3 DNA sequence: TGTGCCAGCTCACCAGGGACAGGCACCGGGGAGCTGTTTTTT. The encoded protein is CASSPGTGTGELFF.

The rearrangement uses TRBV4-1 and TRBJ1-2; maybe TRBD1 (5 bases). V was trimmed by 0 bases and J by 5 bases, leaving 13 bases between them. The CDR3 sequence is 15 residues long. Germline V gene sequence: CDR1 MGHRA, CDR2 YSYEKL. Here the CDR3 DNA reads TGCGCCAGCAGCCAAGAGGGGCAGGCCTCATATGGCTACACCTTC. Amino acid sequence: CASSQEGQASYGYTF.

J is TRBJ1-3 and V is TRBV18; TRBD1 matches at 8 bases. Trimming took 4 bases from V and 2 from J; bases not matched to a gene: 7. Germline assignment: CDR1 KGHSH and CDR2 LQKENI. The CDR3 contains 16 residues. The CDR3 DNA follows: TGTGCCAGCTCACTCCGGACAGGGCGTGCTGGAAACACCATATATTTT. Its translation: CASSLRTGRAGNTIYF.

V and J are TRBV7-6 and TRBJ2-5; no clear D gene. V lost 1 base and J lost 5, with 14 bases in between. CDR1 is SGHVS, CDR2 FNYEAQ, per germline. The CDR3 is 15 residues long. CDR3 sequence reads: CASSLEINRRETQYF. The CDR3, as DNA: TGTGCCAGCAGCTTAGAAATAAACCGGCGCGAGACCCAGTACTTC.

The chain is built from TRBV9 and TRBJ1-2, with 7 bases matching TRBD1. In germline, CDR1 is SGDLS, CDR2 YYNGEE. This CDR3 has 12 residues. The V segment lost 4 bases and the J segment 7 bases; nucleotides outside the gene matches: 4. The CDR3 region is CASSPQGGGYTF. CDR3 in DNA: TGTGCCAGCAGCCCTCAGGGGGGTGGCTACACCTTC.

The chain recombines TRBV11-2 with TRBJ2-7; tentatively, D is TRBD1 (5 bases). CDR1 is SGHAT and CDR2 is FQNNGV in the germline V gene. V lost 7 bases, J lost 4 bases, and 17 bases lay in between. The CDR3 is made up of 14 amino acids. The CDR3 here is CASTPHSGPYEQYV. The CDR3 DNA reads TGTGCCAGCACCCCCCATTCAGGGCCGTACGAGCAGTACGTC.

The chain has TRBV7-2 and TRBJ1-5; tentatively, D is TRBD1 (6 bases). CDR1 and CDR2 from the germline V gene are SGHTA and FQGNSA. The CDR3 runs 15 residues. Trimming removed 1 base from V and 4 bases from J, with 11 bases in between. CDR3 nucleotide sequence: TGTGCCAGCAGCTTAGGAGGGGGGTTGAATCAGCCCCAGCATTTT. Translation gives CASSLGGGLNQPQHF.

The gene calls are TRBV5-1 and TRBJ1-3; TRBD1 matches at 12 bases. V dropped 4 bases and J dropped 5; count of bases not matched to a gene: 4. Looked up from germline, CDR1 is SGHRS and CDR2 is YFSETQ. The CDR3 loop spans 15 amino acids. DNA of the CDR3: TGCGCCAGCAGCGCGGGACAGGGGGCAAGAAACACCATATATTTT. This encodes CASSAGQGARNTIYF.

The rearrangement links TRBV7-9 to TRBJ1-2, with D hard to call. Per germline, CDR1 SEHNR and CDR2 FQNEAQ (reference sequence). The CDR3 spans 13 residues. V was shortened by 3 bases and J by 6 bases, with 11 bases between the two germline ends. CDR3 protein: CASSFAGFDGYTF. CDR3 coding DNA: TGTGCCAGCAGCTTCGCGGGGTTTGATGGCTACACCTTC. Using reference TRBV7-9 and TRBJ1-2 for the parts outside the CDR3, the full variable domain is DTGVSQNPRHKITKRGQNVTFRCDPISEHNRLYWYRQTLGQGPEFLTYFQNEAQLEKSRLLSDRFSAERPKGSFSTLEIQRTEQGDSAMYLCASSFAGFDGYTFGSGTRLTVV.

The chain employs TRBV19 and TRBJ1-2, with 7 nucleotides matching TRBD1. Germline V gene data show CDR1 as LNHDA and CDR2 as SQIVND (reference sequence). The CDR3 contains 12 residues. The V and J ends lost 9 bases and 8 bases, in that order; junction bases with no gene match: 9. The CDR3 region is CASADRVWGYTF. CDR3 bases: TGTGCCAGCGCCGACAGGGTATGGGGCTACACCTTC. Variable domain in full (rest from reference TRBV19 and TRBJ1-2): DGGITQSPKYLFRKEGQNVTLSCEQNLNHDAMYWYRQDPGQGLRLIYYSQIVNDFQKGDIAEGYSVSREKKESFPLTVTSAQKNPTAFYLCASADRVWGYTFGSGTRLTVV.

V usage is TRBV4-2 and J usage is TRBJ2-7, with 8 bases matching TRBD2. Germline lookup yields CDR1 LGHNA and CDR2 YNFKEQ. The length of the CDR3 is 15 residues. After removal of 1 base from V and 6 bases from J, the junction contained 8 bases not matched to a gene. The CDR3, as DNA: TGTGCCAGCAGCCAAGGTTCGGGGGGGCCCGTCGAGCAGTACTTC. Amino acid sequence: CASSQGSGGPVEQYF.

Only one count was recorded for this clone. The J gene is TRBJ1-6, the V gene TRBV19; 8 positions match TRBD1. The CDR3 length is 16 residues. Germline V lookup: CDR1 LNHDA, CDR2 SQIVND (reference sequence). Losses at the gene ends were 6 bases for V and 7 bases for J; bases not matched to a gene: 11. The CDR3 loop reads CASRSSGQGENSPLHF. The CDR3 nucleotides are TGTGCCAGTAGGTCGTCCGGACAGGGCGAAAATTCACCCCTCCACTTT.

The V call is TRBV7-9, the J call TRBJ2-3, with D perhaps TRBD2 (7 bases). The CDR3 totals 14 residues. V was cut by 4 bases and J by 6 bases, with 14 bases left in between. CDR1 and CDR2 (germline): SEHNR, FQNEAQ (reference sequence). The CDR3 reads CASSSAKGGDTQYF. The CDR3 nucleotides read TGTGCCAGCAGCTCCGCAAAGGGGGGGGATACGCAGTATTTT.

This chain connects TRBV3-1 (or the pseudogene TRBV3-2) to TRBJ1-1; D may be TRBD1 (5 bases). With 7 bases removed from V and 2 bases from J, the gap between germline ends came to 17 bases. This CDR3 has 15 residues. Germline V lookup: CDR1 LGHDT, CDR2 YNNKEL (reference sequence). CDR3 nucleotide sequence: TGTGCCAGCACCCGGGACTCAAATTCTAACACTGAAGCTTTCTTT. Encoded protein: CASTRDSNSNTEAFF.

The J gene is TRBJ1-5, the V gene TRBV30, with TRBD1 as a possible D gene (5 bases). There are 13 residues in the CDR3. The V end was cut by 1 base, the J end by 5 bases, with 9 bases between. CDR1 is GTSNPN, CDR2 SVGIG, per germline (reference sequence). The CDR3: CAWSARGHQPQHF. The CDR3 coding sequence is TGTGCCTGGAGTGCCCGGGGACATCAGCCCCAGCATTTT.

The chain uses TRBV7-9 and TRBJ2-7; 9 nucleotides match TRBD1. This CDR3 spans 15 amino acids. The trim removed 3 bases at V and 3 bases at J, leaving 6 bases unmatched. Germline CDR1 is SEHNR and CDR2 is FQNEAQ (reference sequence). CDR3: CASSFPGQGFYEQYF. CDR3 sequence (DNA): TGTGCCAGCAGCTTTCCGGGACAGGGTTTCTACGAGCAGTACTTC.

The rearrangement links TRBV12-5 to TRBJ2-7; TRBD1 aligns across 9 bases. V trimming: 6 bases; J trimming: 2 bases; junction bases outside the gene matches: 8. Germline V lookup: CDR1 LGHNT, CDR2 FRNRAP. The CDR3 runs 15 residues. For the CDR3, the DNA is TGTGCTAGTGGAACCGCCGGGACAGGGACCTACGAGCAGTACTTC. Translation: CASGTAGTGTYEQYF.